This TCR beta chain appears in the sequencing data of a study of control samples from healthy donors and cancer patients. Sequencing was performed with immunoSEQ multiplex PCR; in TCRdb, only in-frame clones are kept and a portion is missing. The sample includes around 150,000 clones, about 87% of them seen just once. Trimming took 6 bases from V and 2 from J; bases not matched to a gene: 5. The germline V gene has CDR1 SGHTA and CDR2 FQGTGA. There are 14 residues in the CDR3. This rearrangement joins TRBV7-3 to TRBJ2-5; 8 bases align to TRBD2. The source is a man aged 25-40 years in good health. The specimen was blood. CDR3 region: CASSSSSGQETQYF. CDR3 nucleotide sequence: TGTGCCAGCAGTTCCTCTAGCGGGCAAGAGACCCAGTACTTC.